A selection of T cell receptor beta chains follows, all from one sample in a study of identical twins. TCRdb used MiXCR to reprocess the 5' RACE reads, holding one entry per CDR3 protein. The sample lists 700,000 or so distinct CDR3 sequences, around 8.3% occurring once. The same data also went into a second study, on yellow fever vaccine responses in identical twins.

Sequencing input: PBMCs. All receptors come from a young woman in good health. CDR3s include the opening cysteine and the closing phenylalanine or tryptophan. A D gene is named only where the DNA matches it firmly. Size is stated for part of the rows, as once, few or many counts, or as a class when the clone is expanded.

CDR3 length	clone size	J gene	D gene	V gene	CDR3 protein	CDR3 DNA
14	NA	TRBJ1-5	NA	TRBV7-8	CASSQIGWDQPQHF	TGTGCCAGCAGCCAAATAGGGTGGGATCAGCCCCAGCATTTT
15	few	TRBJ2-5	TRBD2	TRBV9	CASSGKRGGEETQYF	TGTGCCAGCAGCGGGAAGCGGGGGGGCGAAGAGACCCAGTACTTC
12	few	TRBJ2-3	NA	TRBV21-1	CASSTINDTQYF	TGTGCCAGCAGCACCATTAATGATACGCAGTATTTT
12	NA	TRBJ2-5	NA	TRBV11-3	CASSLDSETQYF	TGTGCCAGCAGCTTAGATTCAGAGACCCAGTACTTC
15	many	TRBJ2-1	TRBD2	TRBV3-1	CASSLRSGGAYEQFF	TGTGCCAGCAGCCTCCGTAGCGGGGGGGCCTATGAGCAGTTCTTC
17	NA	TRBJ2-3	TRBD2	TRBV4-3	CASSQAAGLGGTATQYF	TGCGCCAGCAGCCAAGCCGCGGGACTAGGTGGCACAGCTACGCAGTATTTT
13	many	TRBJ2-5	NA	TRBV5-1	CASSLGARETQYF	TGCGCCAGCAGCCTGGGGGCAAGGGAGACCCAGTACTTC
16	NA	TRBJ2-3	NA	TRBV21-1	CASIWGGDGPIDTQYF	TGTGCCAGCATTTGGGGAGGGGATGGCCCAATAGATACGCAGTATTTT
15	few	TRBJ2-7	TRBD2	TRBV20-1	CSARRWRESSYEQYF	TGCAGTGCTAGGCGCTGGCGGGAGAGCTCCTACGAGCAGTACTTC
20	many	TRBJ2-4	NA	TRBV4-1	CASSQSLLARGLGAKNIQYF	TGCGCCAGCAGCCAATCCTTATTAGCGAGAGGGTTGGGAGCCAAAAACATTCAGTACTTC
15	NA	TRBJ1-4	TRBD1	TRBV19	CASSLRTGSAEKLFF	TGTGCCAGTAGTCTCCGGACAGGGTCGGCTGAAAAACTGTTTTTT
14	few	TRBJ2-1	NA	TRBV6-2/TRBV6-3	CASSLVTIYNEQFF	TGTGCCAGCAGCCTGGTTACCATCTACAATGAGCAGTTCTTC
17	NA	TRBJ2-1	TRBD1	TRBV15	CATSRLPGQGMGNEQFF	TGTGCCACCAGCAGACTTCCGGGACAGGGTATGGGGAATGAGCAGTTCTTC
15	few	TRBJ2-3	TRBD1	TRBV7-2	CASSADRGGTDTQYF	TGTGCCAGCAGCGCGGACAGGGGAGGGACAGATACGCAGTATTTT
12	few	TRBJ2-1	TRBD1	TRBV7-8	CASSLGDRVASF	TGTGCCAGCAGCTTAGGGGACAGGGTGGCTTCCTTC
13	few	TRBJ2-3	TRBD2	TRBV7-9	CASAGGPTDTQYF	TGTGCCAGCGCGGGGGGTCCCACAGATACGCAGTATTTT
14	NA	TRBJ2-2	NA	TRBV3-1	CASSQAQNTGELFF	TGTGCCAGCAGCCAGGCCCAGAACACCGGGGAGCTGTTTTTT
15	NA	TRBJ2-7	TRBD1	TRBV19	CASSLPGTGDDEQYF	TGTGCCAGTAGTCTTCCGGGGACAGGGGATGACGAGCAGTACTTC
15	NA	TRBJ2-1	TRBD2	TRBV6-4	CASSDGPSGYNEQFF	TGTGCCAGCAGTGACGGGCCTAGCGGGTACAATGAGCAGTTCTTC
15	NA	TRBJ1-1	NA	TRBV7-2	CASSSPGRQNTEAFF	TGTGCCAGCAGCTCCCCGGGACGGCAGAACACTGAAGCTTTCTTT
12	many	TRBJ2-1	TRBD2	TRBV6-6	CAGGGLHNEQFF	TGTGCCGGGGGGGGACTACACAATGAGCAGTTCTTC
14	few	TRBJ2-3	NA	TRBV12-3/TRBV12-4	CASSLGGRADTQYF	TGTGCCAGCAGTTTAGGTGGCAGGGCGGATACGCAGTATTTT
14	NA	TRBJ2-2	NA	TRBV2	CASSPLGEGGELFF	TGTGCCAGCAGCCCACTTGGTGAGGGCGGGGAGCTGTTTTTT
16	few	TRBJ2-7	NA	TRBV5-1	CASSYGGAGSSYEQYF	TGCGCCAGCAGCTATGGAGGGGCGGGGTCCTCCTACGAGCAGTACTTC
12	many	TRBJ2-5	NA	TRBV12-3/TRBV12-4	CASSSTQYDRYF	TGTGCCAGCAGTTCGACACAGTATGATCGGTACTTC
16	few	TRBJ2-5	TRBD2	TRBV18	CASSPTSGTSAETQYF	TGTGCCAGCTCACCTACCTCCGGGACTAGCGCAGAGACCCAGTACTTC
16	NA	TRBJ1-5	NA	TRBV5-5	CASSLSGLGSNQPQHF	TGTGCCAGCAGCTTGTCGGGACTGGGGTCCAATCAGCCCCAGCATTTT
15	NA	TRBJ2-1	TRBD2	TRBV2	CASSEGLAGLHEQFF	TGTGCCAGCAGTGAAGGACTAGCGGGATTACATGAGCAGTTCTTC
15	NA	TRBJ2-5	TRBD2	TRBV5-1	CASSSDLAGAGTQYF	TGCGCCAGCAGCTCGGACTTAGCGGGAGCAGGGACCCAGTACTTC
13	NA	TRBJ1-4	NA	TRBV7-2	CASSLHRDEKLFF	TGTGCCAGCAGCTTACACCGCGATGAAAAACTGTTTTTT
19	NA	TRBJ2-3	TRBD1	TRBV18	CASSPRMTGVKSSTDTQYF	TGTGCCAGCTCACCAAGGATGACAGGGGTTAAATCAAGCACAGATACGCAGTATTTT
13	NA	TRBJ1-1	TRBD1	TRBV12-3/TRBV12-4	CASKDTGGTEAFF	TGTGCCAGCAAGGATACAGGGGGCACTGAAGCTTTCTTT
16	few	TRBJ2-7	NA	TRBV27	CASSFPPVRFFYEQYF	TGTGCCAGCAGTTTTCCCCCGGTGAGGTTTTTCTACGAGCAGTACTTC
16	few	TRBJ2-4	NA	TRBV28	CASRRTGLEDTNIQYF	TGTGCCAGCAGACGTACAGGGTTGGAAGATACAAACATTCAGTACTTC
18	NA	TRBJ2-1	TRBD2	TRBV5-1	CASSFPRGAGGPRSEQFF	TGCGCCAGCAGCTTCCCGAGGGGAGCGGGGGGGCCTCGGTCTGAGCAGTTCTTC
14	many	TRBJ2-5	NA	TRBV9	CASSSNDYLETQYF	TGTGCCAGCAGCTCAAACGACTACCTAGAGACCCAGTACTTC
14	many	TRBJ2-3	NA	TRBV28	CASSLAKTAGTQYF	TGTGCCAGCAGTTTGGCGAAGACTGCGGGTACGCAGTATTTT
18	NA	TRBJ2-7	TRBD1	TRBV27	CASSFRFQGQGHPYEQYF	TGTGCCAGCAGTTTTCGGTTTCAGGGACAGGGGCACCCCTACGAGCAGTACTTC
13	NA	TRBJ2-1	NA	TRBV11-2	CASSLRLLNEQFF	TGTGCCAGCAGCCTGAGACTTCTGAATGAGCAGTTCTTC
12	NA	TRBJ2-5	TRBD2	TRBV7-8	CASSLLTSGEYF	TGTGCCAGCAGCTTGCTGACTAGCGGGGAGTACTTC
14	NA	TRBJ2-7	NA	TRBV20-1	CSAGARIMTGEQYF	TGCAGTGCTGGGGCGAGGATAATGACTGGCGAGCAGTACTTC
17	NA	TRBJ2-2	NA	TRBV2	CASSVPLTGLNTGELFF	TGTGCCAGCAGTGTCCCTTTGACGGGGTTAAACACCGGGGAGCTGTTTTTT
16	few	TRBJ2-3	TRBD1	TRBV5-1	CASSLEDRALTDTQYF	TGCGCCAGCAGCTTGGAGGACAGGGCCCTCACAGATACGCAGTATTTT
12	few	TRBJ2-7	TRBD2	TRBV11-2	CASSWSGNEQYF	TGTGCCAGCAGCTGGAGCGGGAACGAGCAGTACTTC
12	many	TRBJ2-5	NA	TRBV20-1	CSARDAWETQYF	TGCAGTGCTAGAGATGCCTGGGAGACCCAGTACTTC
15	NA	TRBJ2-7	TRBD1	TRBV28	CASSLSGTGVQKQYF	TGTGCCAGCAGCTTATCCGGGACAGGGGTCCAAAAGCAGTACTTC
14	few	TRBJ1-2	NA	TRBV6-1	CASRRSRANYGYTF	TGTGCCAGCAGGAGGAGCCGGGCGAACTATGGCTACACCTTC
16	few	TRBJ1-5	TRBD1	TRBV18	CASSPQTGSDNQPQHF	TGTGCCAGCTCACCGCAGACAGGGTCAGATAATCAGCCCCAGCATTTT
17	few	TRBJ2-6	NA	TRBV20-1	CSAEGTHRNLGANVLTF	TGCAGTGCCGAAGGGACCCACCGAAACCTTGGGGCCAACGTCCTGACTTTC
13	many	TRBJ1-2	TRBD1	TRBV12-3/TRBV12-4	CASSVGTGRGYTF	TGTGCCAGCAGTGTGGGGACAGGGAGAGGCTACACCTTC
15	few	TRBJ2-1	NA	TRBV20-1	CSAAHEASAYNEQFF	TGCAGTGCTGCGCATGAGGCTAGCGCTTACAATGAGCAGTTCTTC
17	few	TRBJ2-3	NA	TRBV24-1	CATSDLRPGHLTDTQYF	TGTGCCACCAGTGATTTGCGACCGGGACATCTCACAGATACGCAGTATTTT
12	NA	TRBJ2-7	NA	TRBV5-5	CASDGTPYEQYF	TGTGCCAGCGACGGGACCCCCTACGAGCAGTACTTC